This T cell receptor beta chain was documented in a study of blood T cell repertoires in COVID-19. Across the whole study: Whether acute or convalescent, the COVID-19 samples came from the United States, Italy and Spain. Sample material is recorded as cDNA or gDNA derived from T cells, B-cell-depleted T cells, or PBMCs.

How the authors handled the data: The assay estimated nucleated cells by amplifying reference gene primers. Measured with immunoSEQ multiplex PCR; TCRdb has only the in-frame clones, and not every one. From that table come the V and J calls and clone size; the DNA was used to work out D and trimming. The repertoire holds tens of thousands of clones, with approximately 77% as singletons. This clone has only one observation. The length of the CDR3 is 14 residues. Deletions cut 3 bases from V and 7 bases from J, with 14 bases between. Germline values: CDR1 MNHEY, CDR2 SMNVEV (reference sequence). Sample: peripheral blood. This receptor was identified in a man aged 65 to 85 with COVID-19, enrolled during active disease. The V and J genes are TRBV27 and TRBJ2-3; D is perhaps TRBD1 (6 bases). Here the CDR3 DNA reads TGTGCCAGCAGTTTGGAAGACAGGTGGAATACGCAGTATTTT. This codes for CASSLEDRWNTQYF.